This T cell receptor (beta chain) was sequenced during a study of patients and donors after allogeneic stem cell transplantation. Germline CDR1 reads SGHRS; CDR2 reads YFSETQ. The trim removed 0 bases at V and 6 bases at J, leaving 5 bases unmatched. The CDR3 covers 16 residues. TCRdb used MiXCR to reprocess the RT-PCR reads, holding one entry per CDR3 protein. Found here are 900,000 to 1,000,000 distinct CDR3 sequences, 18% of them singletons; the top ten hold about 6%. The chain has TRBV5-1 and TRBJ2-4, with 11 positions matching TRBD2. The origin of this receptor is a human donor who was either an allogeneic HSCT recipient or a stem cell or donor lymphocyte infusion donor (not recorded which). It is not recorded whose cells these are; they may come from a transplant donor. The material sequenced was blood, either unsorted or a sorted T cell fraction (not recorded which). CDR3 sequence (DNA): TGCGCCAGCAGCTTGGCCGGTACTAGCGGGAGAAACATTCAGTACTTC. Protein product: CASSLAGTSGRNIQYF.